Reported below is one TCR beta chain. Its antigen is unknown. The V gene's germline CDR1 is DFQATT and CDR2 SNEGSKA (reference sequence). The CDR3 is 12 residues long. The germline V and J ends were trimmed by 4 bases and 0 bases, with 6 bases remaining between them. The data derive from a study of post-analysis software for immune sequencing data. Prepared TCR beta cDNA libraries contained unique molecular identifiers. TCRdb re-called the PCR reads through MiXCR, storing one row per CDR3 protein. The sample has hundreds of thousands of distinct CDR3 sequences; 53% are singletons. The study, taken as a whole, reports: Compared with controls, patients had more of five or six TRBV segments, including TRBV5-6, TRBV5-1 and TRBV20-1.

The TCR sequence derives from a girl under 18 with multiple sclerosis. Sequenced sample: blood. The chain joins TRBV20-1 to TRBJ1-2, with D unclear. The CDR3 loop is CSAMTANYGYTF. CDR3 coding DNA: TGCAGTGCTATGACCGCTAACTATGGCTACACCTTC.